This T cell receptor beta chain stems from a study of blood T cell repertoires in COVID-19. Study overall: The samples span acute and convalescent COVID-19 from the United States, Italy and Spain. The analysed material was cDNA or gDNA that came from T cells, B-cell-depleted T cells, or PBMCs.

This table comes from immunoSEQ multiplex PCR, and its TCRdb copy is limited to in-frame clones, with some not included. Of 270,000 or so clones in the sample, 85% to 90% were seen once. The CDR3 runs 13 residues. CDR1 SGHRS and CDR2 YFSETQ come from the germline V gene. With V trimmed by 0 bases and J by 7 bases, 2 bases remained unmatched. Seattle researchers signed up patients amid active infection and tracked them longitudinally. The V gene is TRBV5-1, the J gene TRBJ2-7, with 9 bases that match TRBD2. Sequencing input: peripheral blood. This TCR was recovered from a woman younger than 45 with COVID-19, enrolled during active disease. The CDR3 loop reads CASSLGLAGEQYF. The CDR3 region has the DNA TGCGCCAGCAGCTTGGGCCTAGCGGGGGAGCAGTACTTC. Using reference TRBV5-1 and TRBJ2-7 for the parts outside the CDR3, the full variable domain is KAGVTQTPRYLIKTRGQQVTLSCSPISGHRSVSWYQQTPGQGLQFLFEYFSETQRNKGNFPGRFSGRQFSNSRSEMNVSTLELGDSALYLCASSLGLAGEQYFGPGTRLTVT.